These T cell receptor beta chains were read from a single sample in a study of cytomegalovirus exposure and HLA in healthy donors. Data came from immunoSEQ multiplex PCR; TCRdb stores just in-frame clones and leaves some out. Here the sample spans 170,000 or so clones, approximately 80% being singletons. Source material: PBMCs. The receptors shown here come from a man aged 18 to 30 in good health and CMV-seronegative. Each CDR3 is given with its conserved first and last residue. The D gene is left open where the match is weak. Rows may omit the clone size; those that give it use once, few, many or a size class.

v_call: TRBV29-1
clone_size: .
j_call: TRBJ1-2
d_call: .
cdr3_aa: CSVPPRPGNPYGYTF
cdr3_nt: TGCAGCGTTCCTCCCCGGCCGGGGAACCCTTATGGCTACACCTTC

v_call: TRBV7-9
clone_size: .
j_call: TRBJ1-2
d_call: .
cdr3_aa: CASSLAISGTPVQNYGYTF
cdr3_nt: TGTGCCAGCAGCTTAGCGATATCCGGGACACCAGTCCAGAACTATGGCTACACCTTC

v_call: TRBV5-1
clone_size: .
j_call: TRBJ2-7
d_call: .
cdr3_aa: CASSPKVGGLTYEQYF
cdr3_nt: TGCGCCAGCAGCCCAAAAGTGGGGGGGCTAACCTACGAGCAGTACTTC

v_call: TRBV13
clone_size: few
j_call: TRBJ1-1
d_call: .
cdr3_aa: CASSFRGPEAFF
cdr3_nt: TGTGCCAGCAGCTTCAGGGGACCTGAAGCTTTCTTT

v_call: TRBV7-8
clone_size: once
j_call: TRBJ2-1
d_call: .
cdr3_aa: CASSTRRNNEQFF
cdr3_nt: TGTGCCAGCAGCACCCGCAGAAACAATGAGCAGTTCTTC

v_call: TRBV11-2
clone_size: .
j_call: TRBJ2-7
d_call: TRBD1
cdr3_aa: CASSTQQGSSDEQYF
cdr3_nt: TGTGCCAGCAGCACTCAACAGGGGTCATCAGACGAGCAGTACTTC

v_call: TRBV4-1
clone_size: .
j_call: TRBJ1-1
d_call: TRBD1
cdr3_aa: CASIERPGQTNTEAFF
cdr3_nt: TGCGCCAGCATCGAACGGCCGGGACAGACGAACACTGAAGCTTTCTTT

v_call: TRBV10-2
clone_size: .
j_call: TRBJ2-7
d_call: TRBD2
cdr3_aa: CASSESLGRASRYEQYF
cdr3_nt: TGCGCCAGCAGTGAGTCATTAGGGAGGGCCTCGAGATACGAGCAGTACTTC

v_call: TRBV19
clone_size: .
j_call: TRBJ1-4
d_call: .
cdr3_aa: CASSNPREKLFF
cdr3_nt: TGTGCCAGTAGTAACCCCAGGGAAAAACTGTTTTTT

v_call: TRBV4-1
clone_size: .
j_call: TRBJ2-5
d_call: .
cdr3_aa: CASSQEEETQYF
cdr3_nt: TGCGCCAGCAGCCAAGAGGAGGAGACCCAGTACTTC

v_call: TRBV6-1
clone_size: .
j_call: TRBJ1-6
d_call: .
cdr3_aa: CASQTESNYNSPLHF
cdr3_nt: TGTGCCAGTCAGACAGAGTCAAACTATAATTCACCCCTCCACTTT

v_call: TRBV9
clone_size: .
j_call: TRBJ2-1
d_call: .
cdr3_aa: CASSATGSYNEQFF
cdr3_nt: TGTGCCAGCAGCGCCACAGGGTCCTACAATGAGCAGTTCTTC

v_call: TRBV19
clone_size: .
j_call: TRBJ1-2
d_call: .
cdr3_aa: CASRKTEANYGYTF
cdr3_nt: TGTGCCAGTAGAAAGACAGAAGCTAACTATGGCTACACCTTC

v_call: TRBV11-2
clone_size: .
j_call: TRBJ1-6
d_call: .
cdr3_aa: CASSLVGVSPLHF
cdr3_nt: TGTGCCAGCAGCTTAGTCGGGGTCTCACCCCTCCACTTT

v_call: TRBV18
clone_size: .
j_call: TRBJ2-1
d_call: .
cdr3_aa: CASSPYGSNEQFF
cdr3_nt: TGTGCCAGCTCACCCTACGGTAGCAATGAGCAGTTCTTC

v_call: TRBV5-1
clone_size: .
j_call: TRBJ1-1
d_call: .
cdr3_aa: CASSLYKNTEAFF
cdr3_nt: TGCGCCAGCAGCTTGTACAAGAACACTGAAGCTTTCTTT

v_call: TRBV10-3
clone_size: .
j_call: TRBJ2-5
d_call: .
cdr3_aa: CAISATGKKETQYF
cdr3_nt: TGTGCCATCAGCGCAACAGGGAAAAAAGAGACCCAGTACTTC

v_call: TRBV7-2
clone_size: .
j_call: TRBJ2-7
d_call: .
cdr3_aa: CASSLGLTRRESEQYF
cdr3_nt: TGTGCCAGCAGCTTAGGTTTAACGAGGAGAGAGTCCGAGCAGTACTTC

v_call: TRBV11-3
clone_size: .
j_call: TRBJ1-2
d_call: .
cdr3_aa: CASSLDPQGRPYYGYTF
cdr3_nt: TGTGCCAGCAGCTTAGATCCGCAGGGTAGGCCCTACTATGGCTACACCTTC

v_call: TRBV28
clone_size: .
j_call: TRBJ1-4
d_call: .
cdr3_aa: CASSLRRATNEKLFF
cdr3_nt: TGTGCCAGCAGTTTGAGGCGAGCAACTAATGAAAAACTGTTTTTT

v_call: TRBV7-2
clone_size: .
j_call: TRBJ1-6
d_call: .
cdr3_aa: CASSLVGLGEVHSPLHF
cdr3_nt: TGTGCCAGCAGCTTAGTCGGGCTCGGGGAGGTGCATTCACCCCTCCACTTT

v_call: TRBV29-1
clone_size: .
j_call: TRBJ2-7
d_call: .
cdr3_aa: CSVAEVKPYEQYF
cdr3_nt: TGCAGCGTTGCTGAGGTGAAGCCCTACGAGCAGTACTTC

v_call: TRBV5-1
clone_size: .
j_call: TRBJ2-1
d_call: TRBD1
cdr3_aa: CASSFRQGALGEQFF
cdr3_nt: TGCGCCAGCAGTTTCCGACAGGGGGCTTTGGGTGAGCAGTTCTTC

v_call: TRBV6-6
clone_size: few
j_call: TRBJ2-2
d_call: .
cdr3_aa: CASASRGELFF
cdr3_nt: TGTGCCAGCGCAAGCAGGGGGGAGCTGTTTTTT

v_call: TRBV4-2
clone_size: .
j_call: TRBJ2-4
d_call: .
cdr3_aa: CASSQGLPLAKNIQYF
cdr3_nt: TGTGCCAGCAGCCAAGGTTTGCCACTAGCCAAAAACATTCAGTACTTC

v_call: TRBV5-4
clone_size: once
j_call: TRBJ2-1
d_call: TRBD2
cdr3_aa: CASTLAGGPLLVQFF
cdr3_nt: TGTGCCAGCACCCTAGCGGGAGGCCCTCTTCTAGTGCAGTTCTTC

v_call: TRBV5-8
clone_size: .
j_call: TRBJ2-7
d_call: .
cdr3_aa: CASSRASTYEQYF
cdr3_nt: TGTGCCAGCAGCAGAGCTTCGACCTACGAGCAGTACTTC

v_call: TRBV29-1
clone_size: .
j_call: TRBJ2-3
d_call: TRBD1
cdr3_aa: CSVEVQGGDTQYF
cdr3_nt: TGCAGCGTTGAGGTACAGGGGGGAGATACGCAGTATTTT

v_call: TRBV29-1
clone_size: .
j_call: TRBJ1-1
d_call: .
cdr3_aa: CSVEAGAGTEAFF
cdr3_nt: TGCAGCGTTGAGGCGGGGGCAGGCACTGAAGCTTTCTTT

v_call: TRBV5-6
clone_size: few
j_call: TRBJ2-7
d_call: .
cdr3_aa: CVGGQAFYEQYF
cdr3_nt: TGTGTGGGAGGACAGGCTTTCTACGAGCAGTACTTC

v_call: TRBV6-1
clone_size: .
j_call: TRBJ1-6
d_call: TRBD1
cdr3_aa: CASSGARDRGRDAYNSPLHF
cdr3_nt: TGTGCCAGCAGTGGGGCCCGGGACAGGGGTAGAGATGCCTATAATTCACCCCTCCACTTT

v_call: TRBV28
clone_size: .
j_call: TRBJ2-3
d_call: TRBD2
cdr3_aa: CASNHGTSGRRYTQYF
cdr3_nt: TGTGCCAGCAACCACGGGACTAGCGGGAGACGTTATACGCAGTATTTT

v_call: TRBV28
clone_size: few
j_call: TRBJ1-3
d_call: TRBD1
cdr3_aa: CASSFRGLTRNTIYF
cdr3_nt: TGTGCCAGCAGTTTCAGGGGGCTTACTAGAAACACCATATATTTT

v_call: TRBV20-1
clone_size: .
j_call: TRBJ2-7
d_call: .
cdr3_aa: CSAKDITEQYF
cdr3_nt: TGCAGTGCTAAGGACATTACCGAGCAGTACTTC

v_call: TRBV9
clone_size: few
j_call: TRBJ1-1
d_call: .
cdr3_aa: CASSVGANTEAFF
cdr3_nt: TGTGCCAGCAGCGTAGGGGCGAACACTGAAGCTTTCTTT

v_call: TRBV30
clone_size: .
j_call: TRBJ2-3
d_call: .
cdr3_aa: CAWSLLASDTQYF
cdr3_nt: TGTGCCTGGAGCCTACTAGCATCAGATACGCAGTATTTT

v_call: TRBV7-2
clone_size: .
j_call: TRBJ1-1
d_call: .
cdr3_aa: CASSHSRGKATEAFF
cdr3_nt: TGCGCCAGCAGCCACAGTCGGGGAAAAGCTACTGAAGCTTTCTTT

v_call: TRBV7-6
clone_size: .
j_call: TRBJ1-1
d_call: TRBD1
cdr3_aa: CASSLAQTGYAEAFF
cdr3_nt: TGTGCCAGCAGCTTGGCGCAGACAGGGTACGCTGAAGCTTTCTTT

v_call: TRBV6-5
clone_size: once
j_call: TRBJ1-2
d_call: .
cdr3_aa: CASSYGDTNRVGGYTF
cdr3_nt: TGTGCCAGCAGTTACGGCGACACGAACAGGGTCGGTGGCTACACCTTC

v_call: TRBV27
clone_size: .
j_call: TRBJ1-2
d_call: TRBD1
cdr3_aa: CASSPQTGDGYGYTF
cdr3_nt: TGTGCCAGCAGTCCCCAGACAGGGGATGGCTATGGCTACACCTTC

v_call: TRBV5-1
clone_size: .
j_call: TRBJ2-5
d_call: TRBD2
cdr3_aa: CASSLAGTSGQETQYF
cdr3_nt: TGCGCCAGCAGCTTGGCCGGGACTAGCGGGCAAGAGACCCAGTACTTC

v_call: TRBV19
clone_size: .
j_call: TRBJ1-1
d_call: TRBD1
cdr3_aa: CASTLYRGLTEAFF
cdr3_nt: TGTGCCAGTACTCTCTATAGGGGGCTGACTGAAGCTTTCTTT

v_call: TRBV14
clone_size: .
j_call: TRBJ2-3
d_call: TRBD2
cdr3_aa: CASSVPGLAGPPSTDTQYF
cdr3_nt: TGTGCCAGCAGCGTTCCGGGACTAGCGGGACCCCCTAGCACAGATACGCAGTATTTT